A selection of T cell receptor beta chains follows, all from one sample in a study of CD8+ T cells in alopecia areata. Clones were sequenced by immunoSEQ multiplex PCR, and TCRdb holds only the in-frame ones, with some missing. The sample shows approximately 99,000 clones, approximately 60% of them seen only once. The material sequenced was CD8+ T cells sorted from blood. All receptors derive from a human donor in good health. The CDR3 runs from the conserved cysteine through the conserved F or W. A D gene is named only where the DNA matches it firmly. Only part of the rows carry a size: once, few, many, or a class if the clone is expanded.

clone size,V gene,J gene,D gene,CDR3 protein,CDR3 DNA
-,TRBV25-1,TRBJ2-7,-,CASSVGANYEQYF,TGTGCCAGCAGTGTCGGTGCCAATTACGAGCAGTACTTC
-,TRBV7-9,TRBJ1-2,TRBD1,CASSHGDGQGSYGYTF,TGTGCCAGCAGCCACGGAGACGGACAGGGATCCTATGGCTACACCTTC
-,TRBV4-3,TRBJ2-3,-,CASSQGDRLAGTDTQYF,TGCGCCAGCAGCCAAGGAGACAGGCTAGCGGGCACAGATACGCAGTATTTT
-,TRBV5-6,TRBJ2-5,TRBD2,CASSHLAGGRETQYF,TGTGCCAGCAGCCACTTAGCGGGGGGGCGAGAGACCCAGTACTTC
few,TRBV19,TRBJ2-6,TRBD1,CASSITGTVYSGANVLTF,TGTGCCAGTAGTATAACCGGGACAGTTTACTCTGGGGCCAACGTCCTGACTTTC
-,TRBV11-2,TRBJ2-5,-,CASSLVRGASVRETQYF,TGTGCCAGCAGCTTAGTACGTGGGGCTAGCGTCAGGGAGACCCAGTACTTC
-,TRBV4-1,TRBJ1-3,-,CASSQGGVLSPGGNTIYF,TGCGCCAGCAGCCAAGGAGGGGTTCTCTCGCCAGGGGGAAACACCATATATTTT
-,TRBV4-1,TRBJ2-1,-,CASSQTPPRLGRKQFF,TGCGCCAGCAGCCAAACCCCCCCGCGCTTGGGGAGGAAGCAGTTCTTC
-,TRBV7-6,TRBJ2-7,-,CASSPAATGVHSSYEQYF,TGTGCCAGCAGCCCAGCCGCGACAGGCGTTCATAGCTCCTACGAGCAGTACTTC
-,TRBV15,TRBJ2-7,-,CATSSDRSYEQYF,TGTGCCACCAGCAGCGACAGGAGCTACGAGCAGTACTTC
-,TRBV19,TRBJ2-1,-,CASSIAPGNEQFF,TGTGCCAGTAGTATAGCCCCCGGTAATGAGCAGTTCTTC
-,TRBV9,TRBJ2-1,TRBD2,CASSLAGLAGGFSYNEQFF,TGTGCCAGCAGCTTGGCGGGACTAGCGGGGGGGTTTTCCTACAATGAGCAGTTCTTC
-,TRBV5-1,TRBJ2-1,-,CASSLASGPSSYNEQFF,TGCGCCAGCAGCTTGGCGTCGGGGCCAAGCTCCTACAATGAGCAGTTCTTC
-,TRBV9,TRBJ2-7,-,CASSPRTGRDEQYF,TGTGCCAGCAGCCCCCGGACAGGGAGGGACGAGCAGTACTTC
-,TRBV5-1,TRBJ2-3,-,CASSLAAANTDTQYF,TGCGCCAGCAGCTTGGCGGCAGCTAACACAGATACGCAGTATTTT
once,TRBV10-2,TRBJ2-3,TRBD1,CASSGTGAQDTQYF,TGCGCCAGCAGTGGGACAGGGGCGCAGGATACGCAGTATTTT
few,TRBV7-9,TRBJ2-7,TRBD1,CASSQYGTGLPYEQYF,TGTGCCAGCAGCCAGTACGGGACAGGGCTCCCCTACGAGCAGTACTTC
-,TRBV13,TRBJ2-3,TRBD2,CASSPLAGGRTDTQYF,TGTGCCAGCAGCCCGCTAGCGGGGGGGCGCACAGATACGCAGTATTTT
-,TRBV30,TRBJ2-7,-,CAWSVPGDEQYF,TGTGCCTGGAGTGTCCCCGGGGACGAGCAGTACTTC
-,TRBV4-3,TRBJ1-2,TRBD1,CASSQESQGYGYTF,TGCGCCAGCAGCCAAGAATCACAGGGGTATGGCTACACCTTC
-,TRBV27,TRBJ2-7,TRBD1,CASSFGTGGSYEQYF,TGTGCCAGCAGTTTCGGGACAGGAGGATCCTACGAGCAGTACTTC
-,TRBV23-1,TRBJ1-5,-,CASSHSPQPQHF,TGCGCCAGCAGTCATTCGCCTCAGCCCCAGCATTTT
-,TRBV2,TRBJ1-2,-,CASILGARGYTF,-
-,TRBV15,TRBJ2-1,-,CATSPTGGAVSQFF,TGTGCCACCAGCCCGACAGGAGGGGCGGTTTCTCAGTTCTTC
-,TRBV25-1,TRBJ2-3,TRBD2,CASSATSGPVTDTQYF,TGTGCCAGCAGCGCAACTAGCGGGCCAGTCACAGATACGCAGTATTTT
-,TRBV13,TRBJ1-1,-,CASSDGAGALNTEAFF,TGTGCCAGCAGCGATGGGGCAGGGGCGCTGAACACTGAAGCTTTCTTT
-,TRBV2,TRBJ2-7,-,CASSSGTILYEQYF,TGTGCCAGCAGTTCCGGGACAATCCTCTACGAGCAGTACTTC
once,TRBV5-4,TRBJ2-7,-,CASSLETPDKYF,TGTGCCAGCAGCTTGGAGACTCCCGACAAGTACTTC
-,TRBV5-6,TRBJ1-5,-,CASSLKGHDNQPQHF,TGTGCCAGCAGCTTGAAGGGACACGACAATCAGCCCCAGCATTTT
-,TRBV5-4,TRBJ1-5,-,CASSLGVNQPQHF,TGTGCCAGCAGCTTAGGTGTCAATCAGCCCCAGCATTTT
-,TRBV25-1,TRBJ1-4,-,CASSGATPGRIEKLFF,TGTGCCAGCAGTGGGGCCACCCCGGGGCGGATTGAAAAACTGTTTTTT
-,TRBV14,TRBJ1-2,-,CASSQGPGYTF,TGTGCCAGCAGCCAGGGCCCGGGCTACACCTTC
-,TRBV13,TRBJ2-7,-,CASSPPFPPGAQDEQYF,TGTGCCAGCAGTCCCCCTTTTCCTCCCGGGGCCCAAGACGAGCAGTACTTC
-,TRBV27,TRBJ2-7,TRBD2,CASSLIKAGGPGEQYF,TGTGCCAGCAGTTTAATTAAAGCGGGGGGGCCAGGGGAGCAGTACTTC
-,TRBV20-1,TRBJ1-2,-,CSAMGGGGYTF,TGCAGTGCTATGGGGGGTGGTGGCTACACCTTC